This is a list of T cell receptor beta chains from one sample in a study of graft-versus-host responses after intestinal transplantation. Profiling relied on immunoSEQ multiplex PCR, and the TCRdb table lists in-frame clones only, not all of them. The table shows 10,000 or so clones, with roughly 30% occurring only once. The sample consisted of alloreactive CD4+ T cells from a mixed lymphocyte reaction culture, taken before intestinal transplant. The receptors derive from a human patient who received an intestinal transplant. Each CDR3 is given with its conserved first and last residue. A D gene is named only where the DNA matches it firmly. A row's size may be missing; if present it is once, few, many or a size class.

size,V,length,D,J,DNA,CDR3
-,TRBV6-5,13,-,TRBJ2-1,TGTGCCAGCAGTTCTCCATCCTACAATGAGCAGTTCTTC,CASSSPSYNEQFF
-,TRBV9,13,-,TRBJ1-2,TGTGCCAGCAGCGCAGCCCCCCGCCGGGGCTACACCTTC,CASSAAPRRGYTF
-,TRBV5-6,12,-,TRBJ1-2,TGTGCCAGCAGCTTTAACTCCGCGGGCTACACCTTC,CASSFNSAGYTF
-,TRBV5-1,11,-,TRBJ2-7,TGCGCCAGCAGCTTGAACTACGAGCAGTACTTC,CASSLNYEQYF
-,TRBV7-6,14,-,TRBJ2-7,TGTGCCAGCAGCTTTTACGCGGGCTCCTACGAGCAGTACTTC,CASSFYAGSYEQYF
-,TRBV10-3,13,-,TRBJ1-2,TGTGCCATCACCGAGGGTCCTTTCTATGGCTACACCTTC,CAITEGPFYGYTF
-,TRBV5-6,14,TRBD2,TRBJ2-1,TGTGCCAGCAGCTTCCCGGGACTAGTCAATGAGCAGTTCTTC,CASSFPGLVNEQFF
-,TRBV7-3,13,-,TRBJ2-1,TGTGCCAGCAGCCGTGGGGACCACAATGAGCAGTTCTTC,CASSRGDHNEQFF
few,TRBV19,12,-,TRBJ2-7,TGTGCCACGCGGGACCGTAACTACGAGCAGTACTTC,CATRDRNYEQYF
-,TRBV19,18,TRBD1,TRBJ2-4,TGTGCCAGTAGTCTAAACCGAGGACAGGGGAACCCCAAAAACATTCAGTACTTC,CASSLNRGQGNPKNIQYF
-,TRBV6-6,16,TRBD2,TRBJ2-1,TGTGCCAGCAGTTACTCCGGCCTAGCGGGATACAATGAGCAGTTCTTC,CASSYSGLAGYNEQFF
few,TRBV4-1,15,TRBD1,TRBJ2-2,TGCGCCAGCAGCCTGGGACAGGGGTCCACCGGGGAGCTGTTTTTT,CASSLGQGSTGELFF
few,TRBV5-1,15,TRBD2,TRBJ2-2,TGCGCCAGCAGCTTTAGCGGGAGGGACACCGGGGAGCTGTTTTTT,CASSFSGRDTGELFF
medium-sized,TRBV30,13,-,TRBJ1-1,TGTGCCTGGAGGACGGGAATGAACACTGAAGCTTTCTTT,CAWRTGMNTEAFF
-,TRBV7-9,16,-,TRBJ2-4,TGTGCCGGAGAGGCCCCGGGACCCAGGGCCAAAAACATTCAGTACTTC,CAGEAPGPRAKNIQYF
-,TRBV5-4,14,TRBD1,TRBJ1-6,TGTGCCAGCAGCTTTACAGGGGGTAATTCACCCCTCCACTTT,CASSFTGGNSPLHF
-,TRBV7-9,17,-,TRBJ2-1,TGTGCCAGCAGCTCCCCCCTCAGGGTCCCCTCCTACAATGAGCAGTTCTTC,CASSSPLRVPSYNEQFF
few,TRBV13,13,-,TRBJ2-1,TGTGCCAGCAGCTTGGGAATCGGAAATGAGCAGTTCTTC,CASSLGIGNEQFF
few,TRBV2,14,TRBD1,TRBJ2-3,TGTGCCAGCAGTGGACAGGGTACAACAGATACGCAGTATTTT,CASSGQGTTDTQYF
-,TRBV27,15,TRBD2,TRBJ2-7,TGTGCCAGCAGTTCAGGGACTAGCGGGAGTTACGAGCAGTACTTC,CASSSGTSGSYEQYF
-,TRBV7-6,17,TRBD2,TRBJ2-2,TGTGCCAGCAGCCTCATTGGACTAGCGGGAGTCACCGGGGAGCTGTTTTTT,CASSLIGLAGVTGELFF
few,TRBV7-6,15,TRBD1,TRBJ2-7,TGTGCCAGCAGACTCTGGCCGGGACAGGGATACGAGCAGTACTTC,CASRLWPGQGYEQYF
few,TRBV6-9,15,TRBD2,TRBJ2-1,TGTGCCAGCAGTTACCCTAGCGGGTCCTACAATGAGCAGTTCTTC,CASSYPSGSYNEQFF
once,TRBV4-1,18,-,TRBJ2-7,TGCGCCAGCAGCCAAATGATCTTCTTCGGCGAGAGCTCCTACGAGCAGTACTTC,CASSQMIFFGESSYEQYF
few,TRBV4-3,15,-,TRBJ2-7,TGCGCCAGCAGCCAAGCCCCTTCGGACTTGACCGAGCAGTACTTC,CASSQAPSDLTEQYF
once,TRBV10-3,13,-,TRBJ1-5,TGTGCCATCAGTGGACTGAGCAATCAGCCCCAGCATTTT,CAISGLSNQPQHF
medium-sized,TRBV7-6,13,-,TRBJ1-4,TGTGCCAGCAGCTCCACCCTGGGGGAAAAACTGTTTTTT,CASSSTLGEKLFF
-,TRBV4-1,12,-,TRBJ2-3,TGCGCCAGCAGCCATCACACAGATACGCAGTATTTT,CASSHHTDTQYF
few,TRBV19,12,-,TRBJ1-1,TGTGCCAGTAGTATGTGGAACACTGAAGCTTTCTTT,CASSMWNTEAFF
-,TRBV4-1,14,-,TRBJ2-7,TGCGCCAGCAGCCAAGAGGAGAGCTCCTACGAGCAGTACTTC,CASSQEESSYEQYF
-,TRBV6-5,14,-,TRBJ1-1,TGTGCCAGCAGTTACGGTGGGGGAGACACTGAAGCTTTCTTT,CASSYGGGDTEAFF
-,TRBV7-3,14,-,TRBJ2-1,TGTGCCAGCAGCTTAGAGCCCCAAGGCGGTGAGCAGTTCTTC,CASSLEPQGGEQFF
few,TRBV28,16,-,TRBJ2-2,TGTGCCAGCAGTTTTTGCGACTATAGATGTCCCGGGGAGCTGTTTTTT,CASSFCDYRCPGELFF
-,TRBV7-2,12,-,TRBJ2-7,TGTGCCAGCAGCTTACCCTCCTACGAGCAGTACTTC,CASSLPSYEQYF
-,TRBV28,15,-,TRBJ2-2,TGTGCCAGCAGTTTCGGAAGGGTAATTTCCGGGGAGCTGTTTTTT,CASSFGRVISGELFF
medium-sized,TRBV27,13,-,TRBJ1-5,TGTGCCAGCAGTTTGACGGGGAATCAGCCCCAGCATTTT,CASSLTGNQPQHF
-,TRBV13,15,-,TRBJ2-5,TGTGCCAGCAGCTCGAAGGGACTCGGAGTAGAGACCCAGTACTTC,CASSSKGLGVETQYF
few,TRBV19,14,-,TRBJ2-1,TGTGCCAGTAGTAGGACCGGGACTTATAATGAGCAGTTCTTC,CASSRTGTYNEQFF
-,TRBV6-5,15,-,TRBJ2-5,TGTGCCAGCAGTTTCGGCCCCAGCGGCCAAGAGACCCAGTACTTC,CASSFGPSGQETQYF
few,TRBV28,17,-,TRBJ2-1,TGTGCCAGCAGTTCCCAGATGGAGCGGGTCTCCTACAATGAGCAGTTCTTC,CASSSQMERVSYNEQFF
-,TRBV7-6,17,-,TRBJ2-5,TGTGCCAGCAGCCCTTCTCTCCGCCGATCCGCTCAAGAGACCCAGTACTTC,CASSPSLRRSAQETQYF
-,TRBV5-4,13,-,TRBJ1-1,TGTGCCAGCAGCTTGTTCTGGGGCGGTGAAGCTTTCTTT,CASSLFWGGEAFF
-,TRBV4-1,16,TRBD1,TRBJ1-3,TGCGCCAGCAGCCAAGCTAGGGGGCAAGGTGGAAACACCATATATTTT,CASSQARGQGGNTIYF
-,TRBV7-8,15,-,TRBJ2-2,TGTGCCAGCAGCTTATATAGTCGGGACACCGGGGAGCTGTTTTTT,CASSLYSRDTGELFF
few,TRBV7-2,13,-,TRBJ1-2,TGTGCCAGCAGCCCCGCCGGTCTCTATGGCTACACCTTC,CASSPAGLYGYTF
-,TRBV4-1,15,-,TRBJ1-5,TGCGCCAGCGCCCTGGGGGGACGGAGCAATCAGCCCCAGCATTTT,CASALGGRSNQPQHF
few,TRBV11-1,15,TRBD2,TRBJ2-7,TGTGCCAGCAGCTTAGCCGGGAGGGCCTCCTACGAGCAGTACTTC,CASSLAGRASYEQYF
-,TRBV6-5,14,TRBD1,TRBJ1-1,TGTGCCAGCAGTGGATCCAGGGGGCTTACTGAAGCTTTCTTT,CASSGSRGLTEAFF
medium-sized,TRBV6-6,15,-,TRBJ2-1,TGTGCCAGCAGTTTCTCCGACTATAAAGACAATGAGCAGTTCTTC,CASSFSDYKDNEQFF
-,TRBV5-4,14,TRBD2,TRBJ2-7,TGTGCCAGCAGCCCGAGCGGGAGGAGCTACGAGCAGTACTTC,CASSPSGRSYEQYF
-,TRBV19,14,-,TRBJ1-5,TGTGCCAGCAGAATCCCTGGGGGGTATCAGCCCCAGCATTTT,CASRIPGGYQPQHF
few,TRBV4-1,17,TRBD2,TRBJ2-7,TGCGCCAGCAGCCAAGATGTGTTAGCGGGAGCCACGAACGAGCAGTACTTC,CASSQDVLAGATNEQYF
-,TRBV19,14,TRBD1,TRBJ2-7,TGTGCCAGTAGGCGGGGACAGGGGGCCTACGAGCAGTACTTC,CASRRGQGAYEQYF
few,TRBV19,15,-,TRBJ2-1,TGTGCCAGTGCCCTCGACCAGAACGCGTACAATGAGCAGTTCTTC,CASALDQNAYNEQFF
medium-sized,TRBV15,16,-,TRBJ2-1,TGTGCCACCAGCAGAGATGGGGGGACCATCTACAATGAGCAGTTCTTC,CATSRDGGTIYNEQFF
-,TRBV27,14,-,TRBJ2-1,TGTGCCAGCACCCCCGGGACGGTCTACAATGAGCAGTTCTTC,CASTPGTVYNEQFF
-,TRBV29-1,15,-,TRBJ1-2,TGCAGGGTTGAAGATGGGGGGGGAGGGGGCTATGGCTACACCTTC,CRVEDGGGGGYGYTF
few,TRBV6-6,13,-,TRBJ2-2,TGTGCCAGCAGTTACATGGAGTCCGGGGAGCTGTTTTTT,CASSYMESGELFF
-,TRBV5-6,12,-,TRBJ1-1,TGTGCCAGCAGCTTTTCGGACACTGAAGCTTTCTTT,CASSFSDTEAFF
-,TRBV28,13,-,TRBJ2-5,TGTGCCAGCACCCCTTGGGAACAAGAGACCCAGTACTTC,CASTPWEQETQYF